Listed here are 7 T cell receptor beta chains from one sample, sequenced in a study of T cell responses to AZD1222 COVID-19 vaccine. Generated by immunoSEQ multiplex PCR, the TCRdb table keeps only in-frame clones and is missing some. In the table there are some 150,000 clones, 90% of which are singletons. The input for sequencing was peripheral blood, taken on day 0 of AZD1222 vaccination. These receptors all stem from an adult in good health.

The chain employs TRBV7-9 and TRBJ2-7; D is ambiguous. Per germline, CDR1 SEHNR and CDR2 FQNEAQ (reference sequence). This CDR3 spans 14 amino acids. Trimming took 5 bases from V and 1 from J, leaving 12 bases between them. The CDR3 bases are TGTGCCAGCAGCAAAAGTTCAAGTTCCTACGAGCAGTACTTC. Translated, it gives CASSKSSSSYEQYF.

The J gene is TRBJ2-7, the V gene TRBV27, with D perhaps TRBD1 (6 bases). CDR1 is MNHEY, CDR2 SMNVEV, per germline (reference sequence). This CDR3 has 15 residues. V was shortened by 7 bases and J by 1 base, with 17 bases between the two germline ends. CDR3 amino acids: CASTLGQGRSYEQYF. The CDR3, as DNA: TGTGCCAGCACTTTGGGACAAGGAAGATCCTACGAGCAGTACTTC.

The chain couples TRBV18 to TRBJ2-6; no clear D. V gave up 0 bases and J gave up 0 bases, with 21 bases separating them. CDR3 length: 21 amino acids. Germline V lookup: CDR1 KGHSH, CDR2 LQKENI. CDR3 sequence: CASSPPSVFLGFDSGANVLTF. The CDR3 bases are TGTGCCAGCTCACCACCGTCGGTGTTTTTGGGATTCGACTCTGGGGCCAACGTCCTGACTTTC.

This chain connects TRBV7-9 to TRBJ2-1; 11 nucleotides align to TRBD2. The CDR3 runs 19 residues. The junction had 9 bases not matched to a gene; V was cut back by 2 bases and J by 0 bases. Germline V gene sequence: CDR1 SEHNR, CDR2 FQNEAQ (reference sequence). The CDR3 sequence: CASSLTVGSGRDSYNEQFF. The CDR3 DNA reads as TGTGCCAGCAGCTTAACGGTGGGTAGCGGGAGGGACTCCTACAATGAGCAGTTCTTC.

CDR3 in DNA: TGTGCCAGCAGGTCCGGGAGTTACGAGCAGTACTTC. Translating gives CASRSGSYEQYF. J is TRBJ2-7 and V is TRBV6-6; a weak D match, TRBD2 (6 bases). Germline V gene data show CDR1 as MNHNY and CDR2 as SVGAGI (reference sequence). The V gene lost 6 bases and the J gene lost 4 bases, with 10 bases spanning the gap. This CDR3 spans 12 amino acids.

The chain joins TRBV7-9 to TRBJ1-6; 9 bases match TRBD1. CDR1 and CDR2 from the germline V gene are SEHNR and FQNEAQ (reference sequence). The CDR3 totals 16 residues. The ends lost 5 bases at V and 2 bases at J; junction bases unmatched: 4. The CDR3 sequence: CASSPQGAAYNSPLHF. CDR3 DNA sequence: TGTGCCAGCAGCCCACAGGGGGCAGCCTATAATTCACCCCTCCACTTT.

The CDR3 DNA follows: TGTGCCAGCAGCTTAAATGGGGGCGCAACTAATGAAAAACTGTTTTTT. Its translation is CASSLNGGATNEKLFF. The rearrangement links TRBV7-3 to TRBJ1-4, with D perhaps TRBD1 (6 bases). Trimming took off 1 base at V and 0 bases at J, with 9 bases between the two ends. Germline CDR1 is SGHTA and CDR2 is FQGTGA. The CDR3 is 16 amino acids. The variable domain in full, completed from reference TRBV7-3 and TRBJ1-4, reads GAGVSQTPSNKVTEKGKYVELRCDPISGHTALYWYRQSLGQGPEFLIYFQGTGAADDSGLPNDRFFAVRPEGSVSTLKIQRTERGDSAVYLCASSLNGGATNEKLFFGSGTQLSVL.